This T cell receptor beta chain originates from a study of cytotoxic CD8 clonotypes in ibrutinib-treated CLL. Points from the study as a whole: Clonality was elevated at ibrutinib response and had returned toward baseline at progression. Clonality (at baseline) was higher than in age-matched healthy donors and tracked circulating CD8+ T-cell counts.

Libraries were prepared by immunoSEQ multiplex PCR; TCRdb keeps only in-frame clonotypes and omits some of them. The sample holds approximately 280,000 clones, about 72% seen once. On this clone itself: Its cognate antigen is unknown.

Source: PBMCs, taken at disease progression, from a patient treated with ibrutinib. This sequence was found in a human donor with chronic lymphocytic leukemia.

The CDR3 sequence is CASSLAGRGSYGYTF. The CDR3 DNA reads as TGTGCCAGCAGCTTAGCGGGCAGGGGGAGCTATGGCTACACCTTC. The chain recombines TRBV7-2 with TRBJ1-2; 7 nucleotides agree with TRBD1. This CDR3 is built from 15 residues. The J segment lost 4 bases and the V segment lost 0 bases, leaving 5 bases of the junction unmatched. Per germline, CDR1 SGHTA and CDR2 FQGNSA.